This section outlines one TCR beta chain sequence together with its context. The clone's antigen remains unknown. No base-level quality is on record; no much larger clone is a single base apart. The data derive from a study of blood T cells in healthy people across ages (dated by TCRdb to the mid-2010s). The study in broad terms: In model experiments, template switching captured roughly one uniquely barcoded TCR beta cDNA molecule for every two T cells. Age-related changes in TCR beta repertoire diversity were measured in the study by deep sequencing normalized with unique cDNA molecular identifiers. The donors were divided into four age groups: young (average about 16 years), middle-aged (over 35), aged (around 59) and long-lived (roughly 88). To avoid experimental bias, donors of different ages were distributed randomly across sequencing lanes. The study analyzed two additional independent replicas of 1 million unique cDNA reads from the same blood draw for two donors, one aged 18 to 29 and one aged 80 or older.

Beyond this particular receptor, the publication reports: Conclusive comparison of naive and antigen-experienced compartments was prevented by the profiling of bulk unsorted PBMCs. Because donor CMV infection status was unknown, age-related changes in expanded clonotypes were potentially confounded. Observed TCR beta diversity per million T cells fell roughly linearly with age, and a significant reduction was already apparent by age about 36. There was a strong correlation between observed TCR beta diversity and the percentage of naive T cells measured by flow cytometry. The long-lived group showed more naive CD4+ T cells, fewer expanded clones and increased TCR diversity than the aged group, suggesting age selection. Estimates of total diversity from one million sequenced T cells were regarded as lower bounds and underestimates.

The donors were about 40 Caucasian individuals from Russia, aged roughly 6 to 90 years, who were systemically healthy. Each donor gave ten milliliters of peripheral blood, drawn into EDTA-treated Vacutainer tubes. Ficoll-Paque density-gradient centrifugation was used to isolate PBMCs, with at least 7 million per sample. Total RNA, at least 6 micrograms per sample, was extracted from PBMCs with Trizol reagent. The percentages of naive CD45RAhigh/CD27high T cells were determined by flow cytometry on a PBMC aliquot from every donor. Library preparation used 5' RACE. Sequencing took place on an Illumina HiSeq 2500. A second about 6 to 11 cycle PCR used a sample-barcoded 5' primer and a J-beta primer mix. A unique molecular identifier was introduced onto each TCR beta cDNA molecule by a template-switch 5' adaptor carrying 12 random nucleotides. At least 2.5 million CDR3-containing paired-end reads were obtained from each sample. First-strand cDNA synthesis was performed from all RNA using the Mint cDNA synthesis kit, with priming by a TRBC-specific oligonucleotide. Following uracil-DNA glycosylase treatment, a first 18-cycle PCR with universal primers M1SS and BC2_uni_R was performed on all cDNA. Processing in the source paper ran as follows. Normalization of each sample was performed by random selection of 1 million high-quality reads, each carrying a distinct molecular identifier. Instead of being binned into consensus sequences, reads that shared molecular identifiers were thrown out. MiTCR, with a Q25 quality threshold and the strictest error-elimination algorithm, was used for CDR3 identification, clonotype clustering and error correction. Lower-bound total TCR beta diversity was estimated with a nonparametric unseen species model using Euler transformation. Using fastp at Q25 and MiXCR, TCRdb reprocessed the public reads and kept productive beta chains. Each record represents a unique CDR3 protein, reported with the most common genes and DNA among its rows. These V and J calls rely on TCRdb rather than the paper's analysis. The sample data list roughly 730,000 distinct CDR3 sequences, and more than 55% of these were observed just once. The ten largest clones capture under 30% of the sample.

The CDR3 runs 14 residues from the cysteine to the phenylalanine. The read is trimmed to its CDR3 DNA, 42 bases read in frame from base 1. Via the germline V gene (reference sequence), CDR1 is DFQATT and CDR2 SNEGSKA. V is trimmed back by 1 base and J by 6 bases, and the junction contains 8 bases that no gene match accounts for. This sequence was found in a man aged 40-55 years in good health. Sequenced input: blood. The chain employs TRBV20-1 and TRBJ1-2; TRBD1 lines up with 7 middle nucleotides. The nucleotides read TGCAGTGCTAGAGGTAACCGGGACAGTGATGGCTACACCTTC. Its protein is CSARGNRDSDGYTF.